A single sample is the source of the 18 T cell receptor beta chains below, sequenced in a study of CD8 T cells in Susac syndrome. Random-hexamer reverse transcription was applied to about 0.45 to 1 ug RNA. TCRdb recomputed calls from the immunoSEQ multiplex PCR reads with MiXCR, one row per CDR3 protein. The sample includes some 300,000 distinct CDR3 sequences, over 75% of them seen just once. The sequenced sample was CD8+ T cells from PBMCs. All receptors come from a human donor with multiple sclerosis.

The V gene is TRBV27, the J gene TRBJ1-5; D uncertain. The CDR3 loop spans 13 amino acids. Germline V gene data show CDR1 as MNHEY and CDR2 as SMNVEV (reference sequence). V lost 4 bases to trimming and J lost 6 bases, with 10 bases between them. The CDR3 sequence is CASSSGPGQPQHF. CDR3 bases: TGTGCCAGCAGTTCGGGCCCGGGTCAGCCCCAGCATTTT.

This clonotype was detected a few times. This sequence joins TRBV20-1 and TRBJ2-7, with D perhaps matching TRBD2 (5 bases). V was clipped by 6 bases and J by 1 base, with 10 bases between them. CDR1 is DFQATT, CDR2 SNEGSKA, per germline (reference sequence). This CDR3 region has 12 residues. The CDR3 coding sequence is TGCAGTGCCCTCACTAGTTCCTACGAGCAGTACTTC. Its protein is CSALTSSYEQYF.

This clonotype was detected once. The CDR3 protein is CASSVSGSNTGELFF. Written as DNA, the CDR3 is TGTGCCAGCAGCGTTTCAGGGTCGAACACCGGGGAGCTGTTTTTT. V usage is TRBV9 and J usage is TRBJ2-2; a weak D match, TRBD1 (5 bases). Germline values: CDR1 SGDLS, CDR2 YYNGEE. V lost 2 bases and J 0 bases, leaving 8 bases between the germline ends. This CDR3 has 15 amino acids.

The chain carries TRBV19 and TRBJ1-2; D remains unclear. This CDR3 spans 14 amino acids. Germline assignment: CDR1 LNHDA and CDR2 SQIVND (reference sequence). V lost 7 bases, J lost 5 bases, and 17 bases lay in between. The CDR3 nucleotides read TGTGCCAGTATCGGGCCAGAGGGAGTTTATGGCTACACCTTC. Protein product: CASIGPEGVYGYTF.

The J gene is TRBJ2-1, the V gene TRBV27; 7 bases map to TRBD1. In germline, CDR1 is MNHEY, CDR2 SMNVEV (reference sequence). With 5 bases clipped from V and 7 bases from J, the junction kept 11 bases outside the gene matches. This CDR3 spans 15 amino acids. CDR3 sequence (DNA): TGTGCCAGCAGTCCTGGGACAGCCGGAGAGAATGAGCAGTTCTTC. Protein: CASSPGTAGENEQFF.

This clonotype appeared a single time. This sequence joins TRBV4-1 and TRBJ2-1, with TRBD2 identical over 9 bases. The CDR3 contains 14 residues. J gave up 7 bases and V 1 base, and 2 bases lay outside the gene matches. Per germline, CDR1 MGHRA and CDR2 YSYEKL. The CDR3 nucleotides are TGCGCCAGCAGCCAAGTCACTAGCGGGAATGAGCAGTTCTTC. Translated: CASSQVTSGNEQFF.

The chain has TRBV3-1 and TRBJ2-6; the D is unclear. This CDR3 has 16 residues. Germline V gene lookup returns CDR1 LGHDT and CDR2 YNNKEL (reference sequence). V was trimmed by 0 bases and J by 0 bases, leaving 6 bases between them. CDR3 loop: CASSQDRASGANVLTF. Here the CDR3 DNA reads TGTGCCAGCAGCCAAGATCGGGCCTCTGGGGCCAACGTCCTGACTTTC. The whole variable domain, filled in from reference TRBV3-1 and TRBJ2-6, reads DTAVSQTPKYLVTQMGNDKSIKCEQNLGHDTMYWYKQDSKKFLKIMFSYNNKELIINETVPNRFSPKSPDKAHLNLHINSLELGDSAVYFCASSQDRASGANVLTFGAGSRLTVL.

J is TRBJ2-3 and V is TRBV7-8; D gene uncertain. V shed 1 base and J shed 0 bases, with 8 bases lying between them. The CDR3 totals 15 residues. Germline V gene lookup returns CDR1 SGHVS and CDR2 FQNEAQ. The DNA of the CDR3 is TGTGCCAGCAGCTTAGGGGGATTCAGCACAGATACGCAGTATTTT. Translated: CASSLGGFSTDTQYF. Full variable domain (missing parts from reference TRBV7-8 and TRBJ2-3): GAGVSQSPRYKVAKRGQDVALRCDPISGHVSLFWYQQALGQGPEFLTYFQNEAQLDKSGLPSDRFFAERPEGSVSTLKIQRTQQEDSAVYLCASSLGGFSTDTQYFGPGTRLTVL.

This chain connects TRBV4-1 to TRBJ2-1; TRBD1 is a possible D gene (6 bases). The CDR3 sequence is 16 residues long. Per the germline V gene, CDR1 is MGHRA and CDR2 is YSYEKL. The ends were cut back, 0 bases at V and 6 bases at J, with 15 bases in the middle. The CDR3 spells CASSQEGQRSGNEQFF. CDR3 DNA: TGCGCCAGCAGCCAAGAGGGACAACGTTCGGGCAATGAGCAGTTCTTC.

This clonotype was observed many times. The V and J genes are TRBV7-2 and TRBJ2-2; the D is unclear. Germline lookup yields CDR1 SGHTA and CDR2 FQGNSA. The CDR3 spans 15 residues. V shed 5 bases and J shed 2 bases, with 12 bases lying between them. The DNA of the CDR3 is TGTGCCAGCAGCCAAGAAGGCTCTAACACCGGGGAGCTGTTTTTT. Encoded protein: CASSQEGSNTGELFF. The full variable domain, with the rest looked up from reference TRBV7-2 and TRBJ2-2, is GAGVSQSPSNKVTEKGKDVELRCDPISGHTALYWYRQSLGQGLEFLIYFQGNSAPDKSGLPSDRFSAERTGGSVSTLTIQRTQQEDSAVYLCASSQEGSNTGELFFGEGSRLTVL.

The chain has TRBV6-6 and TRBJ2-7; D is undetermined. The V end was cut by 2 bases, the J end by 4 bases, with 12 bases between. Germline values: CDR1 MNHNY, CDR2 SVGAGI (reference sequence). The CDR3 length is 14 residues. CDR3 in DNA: TGTGCCAGCAGTTACGGGGTTTCTCAGTACGAGCAGTACTTC. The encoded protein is CASSYGVSQYEQYF.

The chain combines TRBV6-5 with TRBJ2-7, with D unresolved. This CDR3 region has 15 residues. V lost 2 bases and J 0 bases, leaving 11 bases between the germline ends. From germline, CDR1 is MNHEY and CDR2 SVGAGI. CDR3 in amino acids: CASSYRQFSSYEQYF. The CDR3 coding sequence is TGTGCCAGCAGTTACCGGCAGTTCAGCTCCTACGAGCAGTACTTC.

The CDR3 loop is CASRAGGSLYNEQFF. Here the CDR3 DNA reads TGTGCCAGCAGAGCGGGGGGCTCGCTCTACAATGAGCAGTTCTTC. J is TRBJ2-1 and V is TRBV27, with 9 nucleotides matching TRBD2. Per germline, CDR1 MNHEY and CDR2 SMNVEV (reference sequence). This CDR3 is 15 amino acids long. After removal of 6 bases from V and 3 bases from J, the junction contained 6 bases not matched to a gene.

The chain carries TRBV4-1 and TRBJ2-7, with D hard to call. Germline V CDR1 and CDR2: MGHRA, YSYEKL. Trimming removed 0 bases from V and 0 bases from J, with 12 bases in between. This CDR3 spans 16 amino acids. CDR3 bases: TGCGCCAGCAGCCAAGAGCCCGGGCCCTACTCCTACGAGCAGTACTTC. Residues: CASSQEPGPYSYEQYF.

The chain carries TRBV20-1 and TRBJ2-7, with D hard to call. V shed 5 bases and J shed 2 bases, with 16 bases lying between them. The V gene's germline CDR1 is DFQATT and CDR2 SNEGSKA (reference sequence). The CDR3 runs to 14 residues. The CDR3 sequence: CSASLWTPTYEQYF. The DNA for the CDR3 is TGCAGTGCTTCCTTGTGGACCCCCACCTACGAGCAGTACTTC.

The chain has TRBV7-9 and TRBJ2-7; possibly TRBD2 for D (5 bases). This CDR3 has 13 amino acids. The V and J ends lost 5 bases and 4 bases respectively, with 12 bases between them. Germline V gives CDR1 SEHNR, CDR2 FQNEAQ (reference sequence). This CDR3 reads CASSPEAKYEQYF. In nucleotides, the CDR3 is TGTGCCAGCAGCCCGGAGGCAAAGTACGAGCAGTACTTC. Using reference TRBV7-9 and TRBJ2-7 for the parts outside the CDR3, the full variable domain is DTGVSQNPRHKITKRGQNVTFRCDPISEHNRLYWYRQTLGQGPEFLTYFQNEAQLEKSRLLSDRFSAERPKGSFSTLEIQRTEQGDSAMYLCASSPEAKYEQYFGPGTRLTVT.

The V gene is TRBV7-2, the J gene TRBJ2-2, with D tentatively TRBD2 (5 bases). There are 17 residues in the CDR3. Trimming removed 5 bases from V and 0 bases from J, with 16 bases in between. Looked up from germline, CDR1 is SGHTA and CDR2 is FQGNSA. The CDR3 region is CASSPYTRPSNTGELFF. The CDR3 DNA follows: TGTGCCAGCAGCCCTTACACTAGGCCCTCGAACACCGGGGAGCTGTTTTTT. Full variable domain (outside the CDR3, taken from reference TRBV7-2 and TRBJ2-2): GAGVSQSPSNKVTEKGKDVELRCDPISGHTALYWYRQSLGQGLEFLIYFQGNSAPDKSGLPSDRFSAERTGGSVSTLTIQRTQQEDSAVYLCASSPYTRPSNTGELFFGEGSRLTVL.

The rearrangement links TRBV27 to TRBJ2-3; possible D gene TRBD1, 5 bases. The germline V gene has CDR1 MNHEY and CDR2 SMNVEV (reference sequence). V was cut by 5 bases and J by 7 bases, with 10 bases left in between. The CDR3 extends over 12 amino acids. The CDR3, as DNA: TGTGCCAGCAGTCTCCAGGGAAATACGCAGTATTTT. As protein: CASSLQGNTQYF.